These T cell receptor beta chains were read from a single sample in a study of CD8 T cells in Susac syndrome. TCRdb re-analysed the immunoSEQ multiplex PCR reads in MiXCR, keeping a single row per CDR3 protein. In the table there are 130,000 or so distinct CDR3 sequences, approximately 90% of which are singletons. Sample: CD8+ T cells from PBMCs. These TCRs come from a human donor with multiple sclerosis. Both conserved end residues are part of each CDR3. A D gene is named only where the DNA matches it firmly. Clone size is stated in some rows and not others, as once, few, many or a class when expanded.

v_gene,abundance,j_gene,d_gene,CDR3aa,CDR3nt
TRBV28,NA,TRBJ1-4,NA,CASSPPLTTNEKLFF,TGTGCCAGCAGCCCTCCCCTTACAACTAATGAAAAACTTTTTTTT
TRBV3-1,NA,TRBJ2-7,NA,CASSLAGSSYEQYF,TGTGCCAGCAGTTTAGCAGGGAGCTCCTACGAGCAGTACTTC
TRBV12-3/TRBV12-4,NA,TRBJ2-2,TRBD1,CASSPTGKAGELFF,TGTGCCAGCAGTCCGACAGGGAAGGCCGGGGAGCTGTTTTTT
TRBV5-4,NA,TRBJ2-7,TRBD2,CASSLAVKRERQYF,TGTGCCAGCAGCTTGGCGGTAAAGCGGGAGAGGCAGTACTTC
TRBV2,NA,TRBJ2-7,NA,CASSEGHSYEQYF,TGTGCCAGCAGTGAGGGACACTCCTACGAGCAGTACTTC
TRBV27,NA,TRBJ2-7,NA,CASRLGGASYEQYF,TGTGCCAGCCGACTTGGGGGAGCTTCCTACGAGCAGTACTTC
TRBV20-1,once,TRBJ2-3,NA,CSAFGLSTDTQYF,TGCAGTGCCTTCGGCTTGAGCACAGATACGCAGTATTTT
TRBV7-3,NA,TRBJ1-6,NA,CASSEGPLGSYNSPLHF,TGTGCCAGCAGCGAGGGCCCCCTTGGGTCCTATAATTCACCCCTCCACTTT
TRBV4-1,NA,TRBJ2-2,TRBD1,CASSHLDRGELFF,TGCGCCAGCAGCCACTTGGACAGGGGAGAGCTGTTTTTT
TRBV5-4,NA,TRBJ1-2,NA,CASSLDNLGYTF,TGTGCCAGCAGCTTGGACAATCTTGGCTACACCTTC
TRBV5-4,NA,TRBJ2-2,TRBD1,CASSSGTGATGELFF,TGTGCCAGCAGTTCCGGGACAGGGGCCACCGGGGAGCTGTTTTTT
TRBV13,NA,TRBJ2-5,TRBD2,CASSFSGGGVETQYF,TGTGCCAGCAGCTTTTCTGGCGGGGGTGTGGAGACCCAGTACTTC
TRBV3-1,NA,TRBJ2-5,NA,CASSPPIESQQETQYF,TGTGCCAGCAGCCCCCCGATAGAGTCGCAGCAAGAGACCCAGTACTTC
TRBV30,NA,TRBJ2-7,NA,CAWSVSGPYEQYF,TGTGCCTGGAGTGTAAGTGGCCCCTACGAGCAGTACTTC
TRBV27,NA,TRBJ2-1,NA,CASSHSPLAYNEQFF,TGTGCCAGCAGTCACTCCCCATTGGCCTACAATGAGCAGTTCTTC
TRBV12-3/TRBV12-4,once,TRBJ1-3,NA,CASSLQGDNGNTIYF,TGTGCCAGCAGCCTACAGGGAGATAATGGAAACACCATATATTTT
TRBV30,NA,TRBJ2-3,TRBD2,CAWSQRDLTDTQYF,TGTGCCTGGAGTCAGCGGGACCTCACAGATACGCAGTATTTT
TRBV7-9,NA,TRBJ1-1,NA,CASSLGYMGPAEAFF,TGTGCCAGCAGCTTAGGTTATATGGGCCCTGCTGAAGCTTTCTTT
TRBV2,NA,TRBJ2-7,NA,CASTRVIYEQYF,TGTGCCAGCACCCGGGTCATCTACGAGCAGTACTTC
TRBV6-5,NA,TRBJ1-2,TRBD1,CASSYTETGTYGYTF,TGTGCCAGCAGTTACACGGAGACAGGGACCTATGGCTACACCTTC
TRBV3-1,NA,TRBJ2-7,TRBD1,CASSRELGQTYEQYF,TGTGCCAGCAGCCGTGAATTGGGACAGACCTACGAGCAGTACTTC
TRBV4-1,NA,TRBJ1-5,NA,CASSQDPGAGLDQPQHF,TGCGCCAGCAGCCAAGATCCAGGGGCTGGACTGGATCAGCCCCAGCATTTT
TRBV30,NA,TRBJ2-3,TRBD2,CAGGVAGPRGTDTQYF,TGTGCCGGAGGAGTAGCGGGACCGCGGGGCACAGATACGCAGTATTTT
TRBV29-1,few,TRBJ2-3,NA,CSVVAGAFSTDTQYF,TGCAGCGTTGTGGCAGGGGCCTTTAGCACAGATACGCAGTATTTT
TRBV4-2,few,TRBJ2-7,TRBD1,CASSQNRGLSYEQYF,TGTGCCAGCAGCCAGAACAGGGGCCTTTCCTACGAGCAGTACTTC
TRBV29-1,once,TRBJ1-1,NA,CSVVYTEAFF,TGCAGCGTTGTATACACTGAAGCTTTCTTT
TRBV2,NA,TRBJ1-5,NA,CASSEVGGIYQPQHF,TGTGCCAGCAGTGAAGTGGGGGGCATCTATCAGCCCCAGCATTTT
TRBV7-8,NA,TRBJ2-5,NA,CASSLAGGIQETQYF,TGTGCCAGCAGCTTAGCGGGAGGAATTCAAGAGACCCAGTACTTC
TRBV9,NA,TRBJ2-3,NA,CASSTPPDPSTDTQYF,TGTGCCAGCAGCACCCCACCCGACCCGAGCACAGATACGCAGTATTTT
TRBV27,NA,TRBJ1-1,NA,CASSFAPTTEAFF,TGTGCCAGCAGTTTCGCCCCTACCACTGAAGCTTTCTTT
TRBV29-1,NA,TRBJ2-7,NA,CSVQGPTSYEQYF,TGCAGCGTTCAGGGCCCCACCTCCTACGAGCAGTACTTC
TRBV6-2/TRBV6-3,once,TRBJ2-7,NA,CAIGQSPGVFYEQYF,TGTGCCATCGGACAGTCCCCAGGGGTTTTCTACGAGCAGTACTTC
TRBV7-2,NA,TRBJ2-7,NA,CASSFMRSSYEQYF,TGTGCCAGCAGCTTCATGAGGAGCTCCTACGAGCAGTACTTC
TRBV30,NA,TRBJ2-5,TRBD1,CAWSVDRGETQYF,TGTGCCTGGAGTGTAGACAGGGGCGAGACCCAGTACTTC
TRBV2,NA,TRBJ2-6,NA,CASKAPGEIDGANVLTF,TGTGCCAGCAAGGCCCCCGGGGAGATTGATGGGGCCAACGTCCTGACTTTC
TRBV7-9,NA,TRBJ2-7,NA,CASSLLGLQPEQYF,TGTGCCAGCAGCTTACTAGGGTTGCAGCCCGAGCAGTACTTC
TRBV7-6,NA,TRBJ1-1,NA,CASSLVEGDTEAFF,TGTGCCAGCAGCTTAGTAGAAGGGGACACTGAAGCTTTCTTT
TRBV5-1,NA,TRBJ2-1,NA,CASSLLSGIEQFF,TGCGCCAGCAGCTTACTTTCCGGGATAGAGCAGTTCTTC
TRBV2,NA,TRBJ2-2,NA,CASRDFGNTGELFF,TGTGCCAGCAGGGACTTCGGGAACACCGGGGAGCTGTTTTTT
TRBV28,NA,TRBJ1-2,NA,CASSQTGDYGYTF,TGTGCCAGCAGTCAGACAGGCGACTATGGCTACACCTTC
TRBV5-1,NA,TRBJ2-5,TRBD1,CASSSDRGSGETQYF,TGCGCCAGCAGCTCTGACAGGGGATCTGGAGAGACCCAGTACTTC
TRBV13,NA,TRBJ2-7,NA,CASSVGLGRATEQYF,TGTGCCAGCAGCGTCGGATTGGGGCGAGCGACCGAGCAGTACTTC
TRBV20-1,NA,TRBJ1-1,NA,CSARARNTEAFF,TGCAGTGCTAGAGCGAGGAACACTGAAGCTTTCTTT
TRBV23-1,NA,TRBJ1-4,NA,CASSLPEREMANEKLFF,TGCGCCAGCAGTCTCCCTGAGAGGGAAATGGCTAATGAAAAACTGTTTTTT
TRBV2,NA,TRBJ2-1,NA,CASSPDQNEQFF,TGTGCCAGCAGCCCAGATCAGAATGAGCAGTTCTTC
TRBV15,NA,TRBJ1-5,NA,CATSIRQGNQPQHF,TGTGCCACCAGCATAAGGCAGGGAAATCAGCCCCAGCATTTT
TRBV2,NA,TRBJ2-3,TRBD2,CASLTSGEVDTQYF,TGTGCCAGCCTGACTAGCGGGGAAGTAGATACGCAGTATTTT
TRBV12-3/TRBV12-4,NA,TRBJ1-3,NA,CASSFAYSGNTIYF,TGTGCCAGCAGTTTCGCCTATTCTGGAAACACCATATATTTT
TRBV7-9,NA,TRBJ1-1,TRBD1,CASSFPHRGPTDTEAFF,TGTGCCAGCAGCTTCCCTCACAGGGGCCCGACGGACACTGAAGCTTTCTTT
TRBV28,NA,TRBJ2-1,NA,CASSRRYNEQFF,TGTGCCAGCAGTCGACGGTACAATGAGCAGTTCTTC
TRBV2,NA,TRBJ1-5,TRBD1,CASSETGQGSQPQHF,TGTGCCAGCAGTGAAACGGGACAGGGGAGTCAGCCCCAGCATTTT
TRBV9,once,TRBJ1-1,NA,CASSVVGDFTEAFF,TGTGCCAGCAGCGTAGTAGGGGATTTCACTGAAGCTTTCTTT